The next 2 T cell receptor beta chains were all read from a single sample in a study of OX40 agonist ivuxolimab in advanced cancers. Some clones are missing from TCRdb's copy, which holds only in-frame ones; the method was immunoSEQ multiplex PCR. The sample carries tens of thousands of clones, roughly nine tenths recorded once. The sample consisted of CD4+ or CD8+ T cells sorted from blood, taken in a trial of the OX40 agonist ivuxolimab. Receptor source: an adult with an advanced solid tumor such as melanoma, head and neck, liver or kidney cancer.

The chain carries TRBV27 and TRBJ1-2; no reliable D call. The V end was cut by 7 bases, the J end by 1 base, with 16 bases between. This CDR3 is built from 15 residues. Germline-derived CDR1 and CDR2 are MNHEY and SMNVEV (reference sequence). In DNA, the CDR3 is TGTGCCAGCACCCCATGGGCAGGTTATAACTATGGCTACACCTTC. As protein: CASTPWAGYNYGYTF.

This rearrangement joins TRBV6-1 to TRBJ2-7, with D perhaps given as TRBD1 or TRBD2 (6 bases each). The CDR3 is 15 residues long. The V and J ends lost 8 bases and 3 bases respectively, with 20 bases between them. The germline V gene has CDR1 MNHNS and CDR2 SASEGT. CDR3 DNA: TGTGCCAGCGTGGACTACGAGGGACACGGCTACGAGCAGTACTTC. Translated: CASVDYEGHGYEQYF.